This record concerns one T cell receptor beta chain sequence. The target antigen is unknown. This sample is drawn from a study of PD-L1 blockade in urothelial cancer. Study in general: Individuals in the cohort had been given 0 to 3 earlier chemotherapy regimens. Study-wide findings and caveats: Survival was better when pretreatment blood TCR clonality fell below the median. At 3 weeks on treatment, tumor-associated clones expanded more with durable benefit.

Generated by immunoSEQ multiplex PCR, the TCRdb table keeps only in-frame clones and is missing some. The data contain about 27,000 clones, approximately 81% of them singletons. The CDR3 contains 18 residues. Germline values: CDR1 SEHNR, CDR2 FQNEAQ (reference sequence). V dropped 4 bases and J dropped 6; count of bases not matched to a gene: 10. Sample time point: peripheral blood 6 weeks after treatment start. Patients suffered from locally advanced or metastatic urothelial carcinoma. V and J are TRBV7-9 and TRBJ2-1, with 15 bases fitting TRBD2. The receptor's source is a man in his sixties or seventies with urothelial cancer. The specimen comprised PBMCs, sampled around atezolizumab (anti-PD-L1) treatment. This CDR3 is CASSSGTSGRFRSNEQFF. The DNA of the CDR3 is TGTGCCAGCAGCTCCGGGACTAGCGGGAGGTTCAGGAGCAATGAGCAGTTCTTC.